One sample yielded the 6 T cell receptor beta chains listed below, sequenced in a study of blood T cell repertoires in COVID-19. Sequencing was performed with immunoSEQ multiplex PCR; in TCRdb, only in-frame clones are kept and a portion is missing. Among around 170,000 clones, approximately 80% were seen once, and the ten largest hold roughly 2.9%. Sample: peripheral blood. All receptors come from a woman in her sixties or seventies with acute or convalescent COVID-19.

This clone came up once. This chain uses TRBV6-2 or TRBV6-3 with TRBJ1-4; no reliable D call. Trimming left V 6 bases short and J 6 bases short, with 11 bases between. This CDR3 is built from 13 residues. Germline V gene data show CDR1 as MNHEY and CDR2 as SVGEGT. CDR3 coding DNA: TGTGCCAGCAGCTTCCGGGGTGATGAAAAACTGTTTTTT. Its translation: CASSFRGDEKLFF.

This sequence joins TRBV20-1 and TRBJ1-6; perhaps TRBD1 as D (5 bases). The CDR3 runs 15 residues. Germline CDR1 reads DFQATT; CDR2 reads SNEGSKA (reference sequence). V lost 3 bases to trimming and J lost 5 bases, with 14 bases between them. CDR3 region: CSASFSTANNSPLHF. CDR3 DNA sequence: TGCAGTGCTAGTTTCTCGACAGCTAATAATTCACCCCTCCACTTT.

J is TRBJ1-3 and V is TRBV19; D ambiguous. The CDR3 covers 15 residues. Germline assignment: CDR1 LNHDA and CDR2 SQIVND (reference sequence). The V and J ends lost 7 bases and 0 bases respectively, with 13 bases between them. The CDR3 DNA reads TGTGCCAGTACTTCCGAGGGTATCTCTGGAAACACCATATATTTT. It translates to CASTSEGISGNTIYF.

The chain recombines TRBV2 with TRBJ1-4, with TRBD1 as a possible D gene (6 bases). The CDR3 length is 13 residues. Germline CDR1 is SNHLY and CDR2 is FYNNEI. The V and J ends lost 6 bases and 4 bases respectively, with 9 bases between them. CDR3: CASRDSINEKLFF. The CDR3 DNA reads as TGTGCCAGCAGGGACAGCATTAATGAAAAACTGTTTTTT. Filled out from reference TRBV2 and TRBJ1-4, the complete variable domain reads EPEVTQTPSHQVTQMGQEVILRCVPISNHLYFYWYRQILGQKVEFLVSFYNNEISEKSEIFDDQFSVERPDGSNFTLKIRSTKLEDSAMYFCASRDSINEKLFFGSGTQLSVL.

The V and J genes are TRBV6-5 and TRBJ2-5; no reliable D call. This CDR3 contains 12 residues. Germline V gene sequence: CDR1 MNHEY, CDR2 SVGAGI. V dropped 0 bases and J dropped 5 bases, with 4 bases sitting between them. The CDR3 coding sequence is TGTGCCAGCAGTTACTCGAGGGAGACCCAGTACTTC. Amino acid sequence: CASSYSRETQYF.

The rearrangement joins TRBV5-1 to TRBJ2-3; D is uncertain. CDR1 and CDR2 (germline): SGHRS, YFSETQ. The CDR3 length is 14 residues. V was clipped by 1 base and J by 1 base, with 7 bases between them. The DNA for the CDR3 is TGCGCCAGCAGCTTGATGTTCGGCACAGATACGCAGTATTTT. It translates to CASSLMFGTDTQYF.